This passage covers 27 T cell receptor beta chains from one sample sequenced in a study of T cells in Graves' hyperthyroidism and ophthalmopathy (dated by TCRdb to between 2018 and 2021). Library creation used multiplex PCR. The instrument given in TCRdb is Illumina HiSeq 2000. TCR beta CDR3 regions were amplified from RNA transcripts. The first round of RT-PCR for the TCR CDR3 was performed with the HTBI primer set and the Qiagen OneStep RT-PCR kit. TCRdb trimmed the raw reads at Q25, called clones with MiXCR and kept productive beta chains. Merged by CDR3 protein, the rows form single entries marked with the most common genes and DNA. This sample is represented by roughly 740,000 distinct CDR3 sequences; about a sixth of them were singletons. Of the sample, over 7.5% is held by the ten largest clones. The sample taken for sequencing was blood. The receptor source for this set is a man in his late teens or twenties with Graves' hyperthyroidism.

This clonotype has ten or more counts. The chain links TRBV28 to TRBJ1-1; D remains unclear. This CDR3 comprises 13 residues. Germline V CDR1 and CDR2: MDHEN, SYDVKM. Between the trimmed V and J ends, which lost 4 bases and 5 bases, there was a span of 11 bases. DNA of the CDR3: TGTGCCAGCAGTTCTCAAGCGAGGACTGAAGCTTTCTTT. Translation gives CASSSQARTEAFF. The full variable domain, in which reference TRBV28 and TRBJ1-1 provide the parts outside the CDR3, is DVKVTQSSRYLVKRTGEKVFLECVQDMDHENMFWYRQDPGLGLRLIYFSYDVKMKEKGDIPEGYSVSREKKERFSLILESASTNQTSMYLCASSSQARTEAFFGQGTRLTVV.

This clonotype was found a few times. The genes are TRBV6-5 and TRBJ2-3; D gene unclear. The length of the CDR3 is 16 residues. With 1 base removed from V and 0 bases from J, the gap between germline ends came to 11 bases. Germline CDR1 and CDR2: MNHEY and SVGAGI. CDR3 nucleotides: TGTGCCAGCAGTTACTTTTCCCCGTCTAGCACAGATACGCAGTATTTT. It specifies CASSYFSPSSTDTQYF.

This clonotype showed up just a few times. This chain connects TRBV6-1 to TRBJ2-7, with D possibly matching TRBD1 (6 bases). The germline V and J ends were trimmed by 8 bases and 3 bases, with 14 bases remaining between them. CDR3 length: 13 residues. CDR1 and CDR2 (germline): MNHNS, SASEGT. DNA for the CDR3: TGTGCCAGCGCCCGACAGGCCCTCTACGAGCAGTACTTC. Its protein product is CASARQALYEQYF.

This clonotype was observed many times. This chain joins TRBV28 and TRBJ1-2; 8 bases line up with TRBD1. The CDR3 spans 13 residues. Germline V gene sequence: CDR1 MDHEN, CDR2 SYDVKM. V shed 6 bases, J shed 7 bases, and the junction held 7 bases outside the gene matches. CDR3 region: CASSADRGTGYTF. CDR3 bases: TGTGCCAGCAGCGCTGACAGGGGAACTGGCTACACCTTC.

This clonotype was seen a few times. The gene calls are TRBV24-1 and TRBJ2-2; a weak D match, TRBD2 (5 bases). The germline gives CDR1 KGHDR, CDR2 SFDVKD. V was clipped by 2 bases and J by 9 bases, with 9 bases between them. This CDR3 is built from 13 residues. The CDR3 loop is CATSDSTGRELFF. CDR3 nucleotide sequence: TGTGCCACCAGTGATTCGACGGGGAGGGAGCTGTTTTTT.

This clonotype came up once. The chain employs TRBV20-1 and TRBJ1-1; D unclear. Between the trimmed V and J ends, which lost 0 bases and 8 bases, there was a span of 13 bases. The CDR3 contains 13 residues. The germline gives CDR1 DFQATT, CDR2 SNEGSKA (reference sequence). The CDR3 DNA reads TGCAGTGCTAGAGATCAACGTCACTTAGAAGCTTTCTTT. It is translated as CSARDQRHLEAFF.

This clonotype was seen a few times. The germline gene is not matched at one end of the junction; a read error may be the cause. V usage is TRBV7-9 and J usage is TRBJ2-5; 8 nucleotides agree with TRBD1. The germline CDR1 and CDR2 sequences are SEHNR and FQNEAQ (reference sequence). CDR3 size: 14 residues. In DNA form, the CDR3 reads TGTGCCCGCAGCTTCCAGACAGGGGCAGAGACCCAGTACTTC. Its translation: CARSFQTGAETQYF.

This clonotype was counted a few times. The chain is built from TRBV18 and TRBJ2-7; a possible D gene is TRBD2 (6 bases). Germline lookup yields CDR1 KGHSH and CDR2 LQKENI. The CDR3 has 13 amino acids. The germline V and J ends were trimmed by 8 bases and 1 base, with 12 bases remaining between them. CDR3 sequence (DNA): TGTGCCAGCCCCGGGACTCAATCCTACGAGCAGTACTTC. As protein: CASPGTQSYEQYF.

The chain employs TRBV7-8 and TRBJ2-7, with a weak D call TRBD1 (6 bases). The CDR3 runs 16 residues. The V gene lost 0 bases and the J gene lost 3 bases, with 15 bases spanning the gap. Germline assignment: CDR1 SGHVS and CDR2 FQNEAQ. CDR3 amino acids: CASSLAGRTADYEQYF. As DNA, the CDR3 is TGTGCCAGCAGCTTAGCTGGGCGGACAGCCGACTACGAGCAGTACTTC.

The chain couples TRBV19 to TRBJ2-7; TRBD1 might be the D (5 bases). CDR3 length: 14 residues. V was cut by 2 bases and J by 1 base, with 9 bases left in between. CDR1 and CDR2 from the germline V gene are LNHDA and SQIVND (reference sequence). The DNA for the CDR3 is TGTGCCAGTAGTATACAGGGTCAATCCTACGAGCAGTACTTC. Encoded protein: CASSIQGQSYEQYF. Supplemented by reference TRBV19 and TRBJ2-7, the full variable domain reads DGGITQSPKYLFRKEGQNVTLSCEQNLNHDAMYWYRQDPGQGLRLIYYSQIVNDFQKGDIAEGYSVSREKKESFPLTVTSAQKNPTAFYLCASSIQGQSYEQYFGPGTRLTVT.

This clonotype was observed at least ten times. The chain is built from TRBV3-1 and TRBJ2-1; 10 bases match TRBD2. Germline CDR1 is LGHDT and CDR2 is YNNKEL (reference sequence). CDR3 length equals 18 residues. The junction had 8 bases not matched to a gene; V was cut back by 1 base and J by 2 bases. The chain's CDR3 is CASSQGRAGGLTYNEQFF. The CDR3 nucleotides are TGTGCCAGCAGCCAAGGTCGAGCGGGAGGGCTGACCTACAATGAGCAGTTCTTC.

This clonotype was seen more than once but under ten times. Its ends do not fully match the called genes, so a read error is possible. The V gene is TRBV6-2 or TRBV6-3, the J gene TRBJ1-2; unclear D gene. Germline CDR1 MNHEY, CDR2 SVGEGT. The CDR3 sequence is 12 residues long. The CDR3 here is CASSDGNYGHTF. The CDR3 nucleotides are TGTGCCAGCAGTGACGGAAACTATGGCCACACCTTC.

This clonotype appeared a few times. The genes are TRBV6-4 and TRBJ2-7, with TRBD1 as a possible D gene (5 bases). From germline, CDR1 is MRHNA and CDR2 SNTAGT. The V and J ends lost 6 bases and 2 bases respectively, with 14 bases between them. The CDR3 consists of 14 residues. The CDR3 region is CASSRVKLTYEQYF. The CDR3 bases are TGTGCCAGCAGCAGGGTTAAATTAACCTACGAGCAGTACTTC.

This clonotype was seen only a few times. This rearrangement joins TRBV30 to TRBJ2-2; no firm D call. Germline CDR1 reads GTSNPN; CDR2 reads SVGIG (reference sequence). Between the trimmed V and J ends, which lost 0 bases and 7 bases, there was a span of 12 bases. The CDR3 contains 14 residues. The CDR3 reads CAWSVSGYGGELFF. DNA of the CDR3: TGTGCCTGGAGTGTATCGGGTTATGGCGGGGAGCTGTTTTTT.

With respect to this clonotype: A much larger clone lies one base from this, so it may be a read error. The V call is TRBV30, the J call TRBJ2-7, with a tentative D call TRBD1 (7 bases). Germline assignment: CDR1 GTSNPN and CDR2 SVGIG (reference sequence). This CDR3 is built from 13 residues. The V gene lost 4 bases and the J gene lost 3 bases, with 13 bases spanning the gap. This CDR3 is CAWTGQGGYEQYF. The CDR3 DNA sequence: TGTGCCTGGACGGGCCAGGGGGGCTACGAGCAGTACTTC.

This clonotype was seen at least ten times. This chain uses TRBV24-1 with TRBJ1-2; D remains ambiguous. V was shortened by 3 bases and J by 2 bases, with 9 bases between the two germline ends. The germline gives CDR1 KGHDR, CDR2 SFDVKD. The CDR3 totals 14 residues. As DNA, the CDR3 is TGTGCCACCAGTGATGGAAAAGTCAACTATGGCTACACCTTC. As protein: CATSDGKVNYGYTF.

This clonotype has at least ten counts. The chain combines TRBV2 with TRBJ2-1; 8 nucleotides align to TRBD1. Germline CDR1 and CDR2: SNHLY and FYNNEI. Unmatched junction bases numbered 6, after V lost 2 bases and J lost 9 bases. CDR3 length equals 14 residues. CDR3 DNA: TGTGCCAGCAGTGAAACGCAGGGGGCGATTGAGCAGTTCTTC. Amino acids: CASSETQGAIEQFF.

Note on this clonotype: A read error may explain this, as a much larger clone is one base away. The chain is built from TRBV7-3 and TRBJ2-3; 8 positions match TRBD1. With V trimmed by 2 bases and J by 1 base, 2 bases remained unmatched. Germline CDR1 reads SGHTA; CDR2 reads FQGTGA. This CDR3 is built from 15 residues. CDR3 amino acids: CASSLSTGGTDTQYF. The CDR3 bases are TGTGCCAGCAGCTTATCGACAGGGGGCACAGATACGCAGTATTTT.

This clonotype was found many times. CDR3 coding DNA: TGTGCCAGCAGCCCGGGGACAGGTCGAGGGAGAAACATTCAGTACTTC. It translates to CASSPGTGRGRNIQYF. The chain couples TRBV7-2 to TRBJ2-4, with 8 bases identical to TRBD1. The CDR3 has 16 residues. The V gene's germline CDR1 is SGHTA and CDR2 FQGNSA. Unmatched junction bases numbered 12, after V lost 5 bases and J lost 6 bases.

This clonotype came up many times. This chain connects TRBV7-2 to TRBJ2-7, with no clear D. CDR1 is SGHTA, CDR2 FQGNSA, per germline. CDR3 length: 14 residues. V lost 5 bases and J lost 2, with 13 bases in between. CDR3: CASSAWLGPYEQYF. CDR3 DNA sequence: TGTGCCAGCAGCGCTTGGCTTGGTCCCTACGAGCAGTACTTC.

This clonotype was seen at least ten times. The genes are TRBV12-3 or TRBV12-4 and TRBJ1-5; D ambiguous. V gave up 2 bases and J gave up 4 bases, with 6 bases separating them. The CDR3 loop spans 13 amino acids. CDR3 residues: CASSLYRNQPQHF. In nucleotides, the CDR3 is TGTGCCAGCAGTTTATACAGAAATCAGCCCCAGCATTTT.

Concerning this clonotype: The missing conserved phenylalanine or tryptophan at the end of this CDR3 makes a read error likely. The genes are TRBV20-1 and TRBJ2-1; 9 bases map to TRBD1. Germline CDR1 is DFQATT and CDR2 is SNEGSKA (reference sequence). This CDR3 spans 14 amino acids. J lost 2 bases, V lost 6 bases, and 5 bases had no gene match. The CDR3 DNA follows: TGCAGTGCAGCGGACAGGGGCCCCTACAATGAGCAGTTCTCC. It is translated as CSAADRGPYNEQFS.

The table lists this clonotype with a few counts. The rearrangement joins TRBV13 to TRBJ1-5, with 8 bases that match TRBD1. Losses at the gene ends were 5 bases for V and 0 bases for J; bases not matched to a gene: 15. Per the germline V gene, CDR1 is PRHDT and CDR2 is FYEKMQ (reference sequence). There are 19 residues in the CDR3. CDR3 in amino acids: CASSLNPGTGIHSNQPQHF. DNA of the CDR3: TGTGCCAGCAGCCTCAACCCCGGGACAGGAATTCATAGCAATCAGCCCCAGCATTTT.

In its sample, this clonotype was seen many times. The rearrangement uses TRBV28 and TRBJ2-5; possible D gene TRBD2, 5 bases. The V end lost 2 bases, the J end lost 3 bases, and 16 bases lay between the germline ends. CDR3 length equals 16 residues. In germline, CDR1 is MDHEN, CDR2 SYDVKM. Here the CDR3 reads CASSLGKAWGEETQYF. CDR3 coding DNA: TGTGCCAGCAGTTTAGGGAAAGCCTGGGGAGAAGAGACCCAGTACTTC.

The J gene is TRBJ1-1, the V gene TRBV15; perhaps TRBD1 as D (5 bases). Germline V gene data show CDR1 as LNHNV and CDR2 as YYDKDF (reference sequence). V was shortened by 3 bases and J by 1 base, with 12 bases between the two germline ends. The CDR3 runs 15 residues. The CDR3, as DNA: TGTGCCACCAGCAGGCAGGGCAGGGCGAACACTGAAGCTTTCTTT. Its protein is CATSRQGRANTEAFF.

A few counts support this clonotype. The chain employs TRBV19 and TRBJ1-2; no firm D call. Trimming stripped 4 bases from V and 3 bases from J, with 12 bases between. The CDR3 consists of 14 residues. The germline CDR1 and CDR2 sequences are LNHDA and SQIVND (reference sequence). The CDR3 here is CASSTSWRDYGYTF. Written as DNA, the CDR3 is TGTGCCAGTAGTACCTCTTGGAGGGACTATGGCTACACCTTC. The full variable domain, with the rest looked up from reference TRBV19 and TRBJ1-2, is DGGITQSPKYLFRKEGQNVTLSCEQNLNHDAMYWYRQDPGQGLRLIYYSQIVNDFQKGDIAEGYSVSREKKESFPLTVTSAQKNPTAFYLCASSTSWRDYGYTFGSGTRLTVV.

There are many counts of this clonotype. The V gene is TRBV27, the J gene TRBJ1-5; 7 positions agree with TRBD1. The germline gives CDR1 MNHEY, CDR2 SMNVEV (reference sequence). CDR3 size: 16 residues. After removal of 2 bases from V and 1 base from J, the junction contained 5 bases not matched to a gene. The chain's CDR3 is CASSLLGQSSNQPQHF. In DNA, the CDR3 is TGTGCCAGCAGTTTACTGGGACAGAGCAGCAATCAGCCCCAGCATTTT.